This T cell receptor (beta chain) is drawn from a study of blood T cell repertoires in COVID-19. The CDR3 loop spans 15 amino acids. From germline, CDR1 is SGHTA and CDR2 FQGNSA. V shed 5 bases, J shed 6 bases, and the junction held 8 bases outside the gene matches. The table came from immunoSEQ multiplex PCR; TCRdb's copy has only in-frame clones and leaves some out. The table includes 120,000 to 150,000 clones, roughly 90% detected once. The chain links TRBV7-2 to TRBJ1-3; TRBD1 matches at 9 bases. The sample taken for sequencing was PBMCs or T cells enriched from blood (not recorded which). The clonotype comes from a woman between 40 and 50 years old who had been exposed to COVID-19. The CDR3 loop is CASSKGQGSLNTIYF. The CDR3 DNA follows: TGTGCCAGCAGCAAGGGACAGGGATCTTTAAACACCATATATTTT.